This T cell receptor (beta chain) is drawn from a study of blood T cell repertoires in COVID-19. Across the whole study: The United States, Italy and Spain provided the acute and convalescent COVID-19 samples. The cDNA or gDNA used as material had been derived from T cells, B-cell-depleted T cells, or PBMCs.

Clones were read by immunoSEQ multiplex PCR, and TCRdb kept only the in-frame ones, dropping some. This sample has roughly 350,000 clones, with more than 75% found just once. This CDR3 has 15 residues. Germline V lookup: CDR1 SGHRS, CDR2 YFSETQ. V was clipped by 6 bases and J by 0 bases; unmatched bases: 4. One Seattle source followed patients from active infection through their disease course. V and J are TRBV5-1 and TRBJ2-2; TRBD1 matches at 8 bases. Material: peripheral blood. The receptor was isolated from a woman in her twenties or thirties with COVID-19, enrolled during active disease. CDR3 amino acids: CASTLDRANTGELFF. CDR3 DNA: TGCGCCAGCACCCTGGACAGGGCGAACACCGGGGAGCTGTTTTTT.